This T cell receptor beta chain was identified during a study of blood T cell repertoires in COVID-19. Authors' data handling: Amplification from reference gene primers served as the basis for estimated nucleated cell counts. Clones were sequenced by immunoSEQ multiplex PCR, and TCRdb holds only the in-frame ones, with some missing. The V and J calls and clone size are taken from that table; D and trimming were inferred from the DNA. Of about 170,000 clones in the sample, 80% to 85% were seen once. This CDR3 is built from 17 residues. The germline V gene encodes CDR1 KGHDR and CDR2 SFDVKD. V was clipped by 2 bases and J by 3 bases; unmatched bases: 10.

The chain joins TRBV24-1 to TRBJ2-7; 9 bases are shared with TRBD2. The source material was peripheral blood. The receptor's source is a man in his 70s with active or convalescent COVID-19. This CDR3 is CATSDSRTSATRYEQYF. The CDR3 DNA reads TGTGCCACCAGTGATTCGAGGACTAGCGCCACCCGCTACGAGCAGTACTTC.